The TCR beta chain described here comes from a study of T-cell reconstitution after alpha-beta-depleted transplantation in children. In its sample, this clonotype was seen many times. The germline gives CDR1 DFQATT, CDR2 SNEGSKA (reference sequence). The V and J ends lost 0 bases and 2 bases respectively, with 11 bases between them. The CDR3 totals 15 residues. Using unique molecular identifiers, the investigators prepared the TCRbeta library. Each CDR3 protein is one row after TCRdb ran MiXCR on the PCR reads. The sample lists 90,000 to 100,000 distinct CDR3 sequences, about 12% occurring once. This receptor was obtained from a human donor who donated a stem cell graft to a child with inherited bone marrow failure. This specimen consisted of PBMCs from the stem cell graft donor, obtained from the stem cell graft. This chain uses TRBV20-1 with TRBJ2-1; D not resolved. This CDR3 is CSARESVPAYNEQFF. In DNA, the CDR3 is TGCAGTGCTAGAGAATCGGTTCCCGCCTACAATGAGCAGTTCTTC.